These 26 T cell receptor beta chains were all obtained from the same sample, sequenced in a study of CD8+ T cells in alopecia areata. Extracted RNA was reverse transcribed, and the resulting cDNA served as sequencing template. Assay: immunoSEQ multiplex PCR; the TCRdb copy retains only in-frame clones and omits some. The table records about 12,000 clones, about 61% of them present only once. Peripheral blood, together with lesional scalp punch biopsies, was collected from alopecia areata patients. Sequencing used skin. The receptors come from a human donor with alopecia areata.

Regarding this clone: Other nucleotide sequences from this sample produce the same CDR3. The chain is built from TRBV19 and TRBJ2-5; 13 nucleotides agree with TRBD2. The germline V gene encodes CDR1 LNHDA and CDR2 SQIVND (reference sequence). After removal of 3 bases from V and 0 bases from J, the junction contained 1 base not matched to a gene. The CDR3 length is 16 residues. The CDR3 loop reads CASSIGLAGDQETQYF. Written as DNA, the CDR3 is TGTGCCAGTAGTATCGGACTAGCGGGGGACCAAGAGACCCAGTACTTC. Full variable domain (remainder filled in from reference TRBV19 and TRBJ2-5): DGGITQSPKYLFRKEGQNVTLSCEQNLNHDAMYWYRQDPGQGLRLIYYSQIVNDFQKGDIAEGYSVSREKKESFPLTVTSAQKNPTAFYLCASSIGLAGDQETQYFGPGTRLLVL.

Only one count was recorded for this clone. One junction end disagrees with the germline gene, perhaps due to a read error. The V call is TRBV29-1, the J call TRBJ2-7, with 8 bases identical to TRBD2. CDR1 is SQVTM and CDR2 is ANQGSEA in the germline V gene. CDR3 size: 13 residues. The CDR3, as DNA: TGCAGCGTTGGTGGCGGGAGGACCTACGAGCAGTACTTT. Protein product: CSVGGGRTYEQYF.

The rearrangement links TRBV2 to TRBJ2-5; 10 bases match TRBD1. V was pared by 6 bases and J by 5 bases, with 9 bases of the junction left unmatched. This CDR3 is built from 15 residues. The germline gives CDR1 SNHLY, CDR2 FYNNEI. CDR3 amino acids: CASRLQTGGGETQYF. CDR3 DNA sequence: TGTGCCAGCAGGCTACAGACAGGGGGCGGCGAGACCCAGTACTTC.

There are a few counts of this clone. This sequence joins TRBV14 and TRBJ2-1; perhaps TRBD1 as D (6 bases). Germline lookup yields CDR1 SGHDN and CDR2 FVKESK. V lost 7 bases, J lost 4 bases, and 11 bases lay in between. The CDR3 runs 13 residues. CDR3: CASNRDLYNEQFF. The CDR3 DNA is TGTGCCAGCAACAGGGACCTTTACAATGAGCAGTTCTTC.

V usage is TRBV6-1 and J usage is TRBJ2-7; TRBD1 matches 10 bases. This CDR3 is built from 15 residues. CDR1 is MNHNS and CDR2 is SASEGT in the germline V gene. V dropped 11 bases and J dropped 0; count of bases not matched to a gene: 10. The CDR3 nucleotides are TGTGCCGCAAACCCGACAGGGGGCAGCTCCTACGAGCAGTACTTC. It is translated as CAANPTGGSSYEQYF.

The chain joins TRBV7-6 to TRBJ1-4, with D unclear. The CDR3 runs to 14 residues. CDR1 SGHVS and CDR2 FNYEAQ come from the germline V gene. Trimming took 1 base from V and 5 from J, leaving 8 bases between them. DNA of the CDR3: TGTGCCAGCAGCTTAGGGACCTGGAATGAAAAACTGTTTTTT. It is translated as CASSLGTWNEKLFF. Complete variable domain (other parts from reference TRBV7-6 and TRBJ1-4): GAGVSQSPRYKVTKRGQDVALRCDPISGHVSLYWYRQALGQGPEFLTYFNYEAQQDKSGLPNDRFSAERPEGSISTLTIQRTEQRDSAMYRCASSLGTWNEKLFFGSGTQLSVL.

This clone was recorded once. The gene calls are TRBV18 and TRBJ1-1; D gene uncertain. CDR1 and CDR2 (germline): KGHSH, LQKENI. The germline V and J ends were trimmed by 1 base and 3 bases, with 6 bases remaining between them. The CDR3 consists of 13 residues. The CDR3 spells CASSPQEDTEAFF. The CDR3 nucleotides read TGTGCCAGCTCACCACAGGAGGACACTGAAGCTTTCTTT.

The chain uses TRBV5-6 and TRBJ2-3; D ambiguous. The ends were cut back, 0 bases at V and 6 bases at J, with 5 bases in the middle. CDR1 is SGHDT and CDR2 is YYEEEE in the germline V gene. The CDR3 runs to 12 residues. CDR3 sequence (DNA): TGTGCCAGCAGCTTGGATTGGGATACGCAGTATTTT. This sequence encodes CASSLDWDTQYF.

The rearrangement uses TRBV7-2 and TRBJ2-5; 7 bases are a match to TRBD2. Germline trimming cut 2 bases from V and 3 bases from J; bases unmatched to any gene: 6. The CDR3 spans 15 residues. Germline V lookup: CDR1 SGHTA, CDR2 FQGNSA. The CDR3 nucleotides are TGTGCCAGCAGCTTACTAGCGGCCGGCGAAGAGACCCAGTACTTC. Residues: CASSLLAAGEETQYF. The variable domain in full, completed from reference TRBV7-2 and TRBJ2-5, reads GAGVSQSPSNKVTEKGKDVELRCDPISGHTALYWYRQSLGQGLEFLIYFQGNSAPDKSGLPSDRFSAERTGGSVSTLTIQRTQQEDSAVYLCASSLLAAGEETQYFGPGTRLLVL.

This sequence joins TRBV28 and TRBJ2-6; possibly TRBD1 for D (6 bases). The CDR3 is 15 residues long. V gave up 8 bases and J gave up 0 bases, with 11 bases separating them. Germline V gene sequence: CDR1 MDHEN, CDR2 SYDVKM. The CDR3 reads CASLQGGSGANVLTF. In DNA form, the CDR3 reads TGTGCCAGCCTCCAAGGGGGCTCTGGGGCCAACGTCCTGACTTTC.

The gene calls are TRBV2 and TRBJ2-3; D not certain. V lost 11 bases and J lost 0, with 18 bases in between. The CDR3 spans 15 residues. The germline V gene encodes CDR1 SNHLY and CDR2 FYNNEI. The CDR3 DNA sequence: TGTGCCGGAAGAGCTAGTGTCGATAGCACAGATACGCAGTATTTT. Translated: CAGRASVDSTDTQYF.

This clone ranks as large. This chain links TRBV28 with TRBJ2-5, with 8 bases lining up with TRBD2. The CDR3 runs 14 residues. Germline CDR1 MDHEN, CDR2 SYDVKM. V lost 7 bases and J lost 4; bases outside the gene matches: 8. As DNA, the CDR3 is TGTGCCAGCACCTCCGGGGGGGCCGGAGAGACCCAGTACTTC. Protein sequence: CASTSGGAGETQYF.

This chain connects TRBV28 to TRBJ1-6, with D unclear. The CDR3 extends over 12 amino acids. V lost 4 bases and J lost 7, with 5 bases in between. CDR1 and CDR2 (germline): MDHEN, SYDVKM. The CDR3: CASSSANSPLHF. CDR3 DNA: TGTGCCAGCAGTTCGGCCAATTCACCCCTCCACTTT.

This CDR3 is CASSLAREQFF. The DNA of the CDR3 is TGTGCCAGCAGCTTAGCCCGCGAGCAGTTCTTC. The V gene is TRBV5-8, the J gene TRBJ2-1, with D uncertain. Trimming stripped 2 bases from V and 10 bases from J, with 7 bases between. This CDR3 region has 11 residues. CDR1 is SGHTS, CDR2 YDEGEE, per germline.

This chain links TRBV7-8 with TRBJ1-5; D possibly corresponds to TRBD1 (6 bases). The ends were cut back, 8 bases at V and 5 bases at J, with 13 bases in the middle. In germline, CDR1 is SGHVS, CDR2 FQNEAQ. This CDR3 region has 13 residues. The CDR3 loop reads CASGGSGDQPQHF. In DNA, the CDR3 is TGTGCCAGCGGGGGTTCAGGGGATCAGCCCCAGCATTTT.

The V gene is TRBV6-5, the J gene TRBJ2-7, with a tentative D call TRBD1 (6 bases). With 3 bases removed from V and 4 bases from J, the gap between germline ends came to 16 bases. The CDR3 contains 15 residues. Germline V CDR1 and CDR2: MNHEY, SVGAGI. CDR3 loop: CASSYYSGGKYEQYF. CDR3 DNA: TGTGCCAGCAGTTATTATTCTGGGGGCAAATACGAGCAGTACTTC.

CDR3 DNA: TGTGCCAGCGGGGGGGCTGGTGGAAACACCATATATTTT. It codes for CASGGAGGNTIYF. The chain couples TRBV11-2 to TRBJ1-3, with TRBD1 as a possible D gene (6 bases). The V end was cut by 8 bases, the J end by 3 bases, with 11 bases between. The CDR3 contains 13 residues. Germline loops: CDR1 SGHAT, CDR2 FQNNGV. The full variable domain, its missing parts supplied by reference TRBV11-2 and TRBJ1-3, is EAGVAQSPRYKIIEKRQSVAFWCNPISGHATLYWYQQILGQGPKLLIQFQNNGVVDDSQLPKDRFSAERLKGVDSTLKIQPAKLEDSAVYLCASGGAGGNTIYFGEGSWLTVV.

The rearrangement joins TRBV7-6 to TRBJ1-6; D is perhaps TRBD1 (5 bases). CDR1 is SGHVS, CDR2 FNYEAQ, per germline. The CDR3 extends over 17 amino acids. V was clipped by 5 bases and J by 6 bases, with 20 bases between them. The CDR3, as DNA: TGTGCCAGCAGCCTAACGGGAGGTGGGGGGAGTAATTCACCCCTCCACTTT. Translated: CASSLTGGGGSNSPLHF.

This chain joins TRBV7-9 and TRBJ2-5, with a weak D call TRBD1 (6 bases). The V and J ends lost 6 bases and 3 bases respectively, with 14 bases between them. The CDR3 is made up of 14 amino acids. Germline V CDR1 and CDR2: SEHNR, FQNEAQ (reference sequence). The CDR3, as DNA: TGTGCCAGCAGTGCCTCAGGGGCAGAAGAGACCCAGTACTTC. Protein sequence: CASSASGAEETQYF.

The rearrangement links TRBV11-2 to TRBJ2-1; 12 positions match TRBD2. V lost 3 bases to trimming and J lost 8 bases; unmatched junction nucleotides: 2. CDR3 length equals 14 residues. Germline V lookup: CDR1 SGHAT, CDR2 FQNNGV. The CDR3 bases are TGTGCCAGCAGCTTTACTAGCGGGAGGCATGAGCAGTTCTTC. This encodes CASSFTSGRHEQFF.

This clone has more than one count but fewer than ten. V usage is TRBV28 and J usage is TRBJ2-3; D ambiguous. The V end lost 6 bases, the J end lost 0 bases, and 16 bases lay between the germline ends. The germline V gene has CDR1 MDHEN and CDR2 SYDVKM. This CDR3 comprises 16 residues. The CDR3 DNA is TGTGCCAGCAGCTCTGACGGTCCTCTGAGCACAGATACGCAGTATTTT. It codes for CASSSDGPLSTDTQYF.

The rearrangement links TRBV30 to TRBJ2-1; D is unclear. The CDR3 length is 16 residues. V was pared by 2 bases and J by 1 base, with 15 bases between. Per germline, CDR1 GTSNPN and CDR2 SVGIG (reference sequence). CDR3 DNA: TGTGCCTGGAGTCCACCTCTTACAGCTTCCTACAATGAGCAGTTCTTC. Translated, it gives CAWSPPLTASYNEQFF.

This clone showed up just once. The CDR3 reads CASSPRRFSDSPLHF. The CDR3 nucleotides are TGTGCCAGCAGCCCCCGAAGGTTCTCTGATTCACCCCTCCACTTT. The rearrangement uses TRBV7-2 and TRBJ1-6, with D hard to call. This CDR3 contains 15 residues. Germline CDR1 and CDR2: SGHTA and FQGNSA. Deletions cut 5 bases from V and 8 bases from J, with 16 bases between.

By frequency in the sample, this clone is medium-sized (0.01 to 0.1%). This CDR3 is CASSPTGTSSNQPQHF. DNA of the CDR3: TGCGCCAGCAGCCCCACGGGGACATCGAGCAATCAGCCCCAGCATTTT. The rearrangement links TRBV4-1 to TRBJ1-5; D may be TRBD1 (6 bases). Germline assignment: CDR1 MGHRA and CDR2 YSYEKL. CDR3 length: 16 residues. V lost 4 bases and J 1 base, leaving 14 bases between the germline ends.

This chain uses TRBV6-6 with TRBJ2-3; 8 nucleotides align to TRBD1. The junction had 10 bases not matched to a gene; V was cut back by 6 bases and J by 5 bases. CDR3 length: 15 amino acids. The germline V gene encodes CDR1 MNHNY and CDR2 SVGAGI (reference sequence). The CDR3 coding sequence is TGTGCCAGCAGCCTAGGACAGGGACGGGGAGATACGCAGTATTTT. Translated: CASSLGQGRGDTQYF.

The chain couples TRBV11-2 to TRBJ1-2; D perhaps matches TRBD1 (6 bases). The V gene lost 1 base and the J gene lost 2 bases, with 8 bases spanning the gap. The CDR3 loop spans 14 amino acids. Germline loops: CDR1 SGHAT, CDR2 FQNNGV. Here the CDR3 DNA reads TGTGCCAGCAGCTTAGCCGGGGGCAACTATGGCTACACCTTC. Protein: CASSLAGGNYGYTF.